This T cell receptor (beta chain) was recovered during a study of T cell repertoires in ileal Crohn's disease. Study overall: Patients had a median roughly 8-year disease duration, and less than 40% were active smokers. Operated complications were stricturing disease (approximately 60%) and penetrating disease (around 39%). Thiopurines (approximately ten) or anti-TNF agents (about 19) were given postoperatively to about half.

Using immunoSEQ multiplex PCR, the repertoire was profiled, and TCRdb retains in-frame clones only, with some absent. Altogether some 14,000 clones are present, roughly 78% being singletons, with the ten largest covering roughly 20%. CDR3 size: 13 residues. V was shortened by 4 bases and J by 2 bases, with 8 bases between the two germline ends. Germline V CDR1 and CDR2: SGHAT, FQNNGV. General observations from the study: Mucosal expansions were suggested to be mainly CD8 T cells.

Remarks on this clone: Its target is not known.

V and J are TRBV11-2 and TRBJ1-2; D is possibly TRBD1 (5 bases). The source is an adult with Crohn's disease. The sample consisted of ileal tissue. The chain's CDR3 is CASSSGENYGYTF. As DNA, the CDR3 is TGTGCCAGCAGCTCGGGGGAGAACTATGGCTACACCTTC.